The TCR beta chain under discussion was sequenced for a study of PD-L1 blockade in urothelial cancer. At the level of the study: The study started patients on atezolizumab in about 2014, giving 1,200 mg intravenously every 3 weeks. Enrolled patients had been treated previously with 0 to 3 chemotherapy regimens.

Generated by immunoSEQ multiplex PCR, the TCRdb table keeps only in-frame clones and is missing some. The repertoire holds fewer than 55,000 clones, with roughly 82% as singletons. In its sample, this clone was seen once. Germline V lookup: CDR1 SGHAT, CDR2 FQDESV (reference sequence). This CDR3 spans 14 amino acids. Trimming removed 2 bases at V and 3 bases at J, with 11 bases between. This receptor was identified in a man between 65 and 85 years old with urothelial cancer. This material consisted of PBMCs, taken around atezolizumab (anti-PD-L1) treatment. The rearrangement uses TRBV11-1 and TRBJ2-7, with D possibly TRBD2 on 6 matching bases. The DNA for the CDR3 is TGTGCCAGCAGCTTAACCCCCGGGGGCTACGAGCAGTACTTC. Encoded protein: CASSLTPGGYEQYF.